This T cell receptor (beta chain) was profiled in a study of early T cells in non-severe SARS-CoV-2 infection. Study as a whole: It was bulk RNA from unsorted whole blood that was sequenced, and the chains were unpaired. Study results and caveats: VDJdb matching skewed toward anti-spike CD8 responses, missing private and CD4 specificities.

The table lists this clonotype with many counts. Its antigen is still unknown. Germline CDR1 is SGHRS and CDR2 is YFSETQ. Deletions cut 0 bases from V and 1 base from J, with 9 bases between. The CDR3 is 15 amino acids. Researchers attached unique molecular identifiers to individual cDNA molecules. Each CDR3 protein is one row after TCRdb ran MiXCR on the 5' RACE reads. The data contain over 30,000 distinct CDR3 sequences, 5% of them singletons. Input material: whole blood. This chain uses TRBV5-1 with TRBJ2-3; D is undetermined. The TCR comes from an adult who was a healthcare worker with PCR-confirmed SARS-CoV-2 infection or an uninfected control (not recorded which). CDR3 amino acids: CASSLALARTDTQYF. CDR3 DNA: TGCGCCAGCAGCTTGGCGCTCGCACGCACAGATACGCAGTATTTT.